This T cell receptor (beta chain) is from a study of monozygotic twins with inflammatory bowel disease. In germline, CDR1 is ENHRY, CDR2 SYGVKD. This CDR3 is 14 amino acids long. UMIs containing a 6-nucleotide sample barcode were added via template switching. TCRdb reanalyzed the 5' RACE reads and collapses them to one entry per CDR3 protein, without DNA. The sample's table shows under 350,000 distinct CDR3 sequences. Blood, 2 to 2.5 ml, was drawn per donor. The sample was blood. This clonotype was obtained from a human donor with ulcerative colitis or Crohn's disease, or a healthy co-twin of an affected twin (not recorded which). The chain is built from TRBV10-3 and TRBJ2-3. CDR3 protein: CAAEGGTSTDTQYF.